This is a list of T cell receptor beta chains from one sample in a study of cytomegalovirus exposure and HLA in healthy donors. The protocol was immunoSEQ multiplex PCR, while the TCRdb copy is restricted to in-frame clones and leaves out a portion. The sample includes fewer than 250,000 clones, 70% to 85% of them seen just once. The material sequenced was PBMCs. These receptors came from a male donor in good health and CMV-seronegative. Each CDR3 is given with its conserved first and last residue. D genes are given only for firm matches. Clone size is stated in some rows and not others, as once, few, many or a class when expanded.

V gene: TRBV2; D gene: TRBD2; clone size: -; J gene: TRBJ2-3; CDR3 DNA: TGTGCCAGCACCCCCTTCTTGTACAGCGGGGACTCCACAGATACGCAGTATTTT; CDR3 protein: CASTPFLYSGDSTDTQYF
V gene: TRBV6-5; D gene: -; clone size: -; J gene: TRBJ1-1; CDR3 DNA: TGTGCCAGCAGTTACCTCGCTAAGAACACTGAAGCTTTCTTT; CDR3 protein: CASSYLAKNTEAFF
V gene: TRBV7-9; D gene: -; clone size: few; J gene: TRBJ1-3; CDR3 DNA: TGTGCCAGCAGCCTGGGGGGATTATACCTCGGAAACACCATATATTTT; CDR3 protein: CASSLGGLYLGNTIYF
V gene: TRBV19; D gene: TRBD2; clone size: -; J gene: TRBJ2-3; CDR3 DNA: TGTGCCAGTAGTATGTCTAGCGGGAGATACACAGATACGCAGTATTTT; CDR3 protein: CASSMSSGRYTDTQYF
V gene: TRBV25-1; D gene: TRBD2; clone size: -; J gene: TRBJ2-7; CDR3 DNA: TGTGCCAGCAGTGAGATGGGGGGGTTTTCCTACGAGCAGTACTTC; CDR3 protein: CASSEMGGFSYEQYF
V gene: TRBV19; D gene: -; clone size: few; J gene: TRBJ1-3; CDR3 DNA: TGTGCCACAGGGCAGACTGGAAACACCATATATTTT; CDR3 protein: CATGQTGNTIYF
V gene: TRBV7-6; D gene: TRBD1; clone size: -; J gene: TRBJ2-7; CDR3 DNA: TGTGCCAGCAGCATTGGACAGGAGGAGCAGTACTTC; CDR3 protein: CASSIGQEEQYF
V gene: TRBV7-6; D gene: -; clone size: -; J gene: TRBJ2-2; CDR3 DNA: TGTGCCAGCAGCTTATTCGGGGGATTCACCGGGGAGCTGTTTTTT; CDR3 protein: CASSLFGGFTGELFF
V gene: TRBV4-2; D gene: TRBD2; clone size: few; J gene: TRBJ2-2; CDR3 DNA: TGTGCCAGCAGCCAAGTTGGGGGGGGACTGGACACCGGGGAGCTGTTTTTT; CDR3 protein: CASSQVGGGLDTGELFF
V gene: TRBV2; D gene: TRBD1; clone size: -; J gene: TRBJ2-5; CDR3 DNA: TGTGCCAGCATGGACAGGATCCAAGAGACCCAGTACTTC; CDR3 protein: CASMDRIQETQYF
V gene: TRBV6-5; D gene: -; clone size: few; J gene: TRBJ1-2; CDR3 DNA: TGTGCCAGCAGTACAGAGCAAGGCTATGGCTACACCTTC; CDR3 protein: CASSTEQGYGYTF
V gene: TRBV2; D gene: -; clone size: once; J gene: TRBJ2-3; CDR3 DNA: TGTGCCAGCACCTTGGGTGGGGCTCTTAATACGCAGTATTTT; CDR3 protein: CASTLGGALNTQYF
V gene: TRBV2; D gene: TRBD1; clone size: -; J gene: TRBJ1-2; CDR3 DNA: TGTGCCAGCAGTGGCCGGGACAGGTTAAAAGGAAACTATGGCTACACCTTC; CDR3 protein: CASSGRDRLKGNYGYTF
V gene: TRBV5-1; D gene: -; clone size: -; J gene: TRBJ1-1; CDR3 DNA: TGCGCCAGCAGCCCGGACCCAGGGGACGGGACTGAAGCTTTCTTT; CDR3 protein: CASSPDPGDGTEAFF
V gene: TRBV4-1; D gene: TRBD2; clone size: few; J gene: TRBJ2-3; CDR3 DNA: TGCGCCAGCAGTTCAGGGGGATGGATCCTAGCGGGACCAACAGATACGCAGTATTTT; CDR3 protein: CASSSGGWILAGPTDTQYF
V gene: TRBV19; D gene: -; clone size: -; J gene: TRBJ2-7; CDR3 DNA: TGTGCCAGTAGTAAAGAACAGGGCCCCTACGAGCAGTACTTC; CDR3 protein: CASSKEQGPYEQYF
V gene: TRBV19; D gene: -; clone size: -; J gene: TRBJ1-5; CDR3 DNA: TGTGCCAGTACCGTGGGAGCGGGGGGCGGCAATCAGCCCCAGCATTTT; CDR3 protein: CASTVGAGGGNQPQHF
V gene: TRBV5-6; D gene: -; clone size: -; J gene: TRBJ2-7; CDR3 DNA: TGTGCCAGCAGCTTGGGACTAAGCAACGAGCAGTACTTC; CDR3 protein: CASSLGLSNEQYF
V gene: TRBV27; D gene: -; clone size: -; J gene: TRBJ1-1; CDR3 DNA: TGTGCCAGCAGTTTACCCGGTGTGAACACTGAAGCTTTCTTT; CDR3 protein: CASSLPGVNTEAFF
V gene: TRBV15; D gene: -; clone size: -; J gene: TRBJ1-2; CDR3 DNA: TGTGCCACCAGCAGCAGGGTAGGCTATGGCTACACCTTC; CDR3 protein: CATSSRVGYGYTF
V gene: TRBV2; D gene: -; clone size: -; J gene: TRBJ1-4; CDR3 DNA: TGTGCCGGCGCCCCCGGGGGTAATGAAAAACTGTTTTTT; CDR3 protein: CAGAPGGNEKLFF
V gene: TRBV7-9; D gene: TRBD2; clone size: -; J gene: TRBJ2-7; CDR3 DNA: TGTGCCAGCAGCTTAGGGGTACGGACTAGCTTACGCCCCTACGAGCAGTACTTC; CDR3 protein: CASSLGVRTSLRPYEQYF
V gene: TRBV6-1; D gene: TRBD1; clone size: -; J gene: TRBJ1-4; CDR3 DNA: TGTGCCAGCAGTGAACAGGGGGCTGGGGCTAATGAAAAACTGTTTTTT; CDR3 protein: CASSEQGAGANEKLFF
V gene: TRBV12-5; D gene: -; clone size: -; J gene: TRBJ1-2; CDR3 DNA: TGTGCTAGTGGTTCGCGGAGCTATGGCTACACCTTC; CDR3 protein: CASGSRSYGYTF
V gene: TRBV7-2; D gene: -; clone size: -; J gene: TRBJ2-7; CDR3 DNA: TGTGCCAGCAGCTTAGGGACTCTCTACGAGCAGTACTTC; CDR3 protein: CASSLGTLYEQYF
V gene: TRBV9; D gene: TRBD1; clone size: -; J gene: TRBJ1-2; CDR3 DNA: TGTGCCAGCAGCGTAGACGCGACAGGGAACTATGGCTACACCTTC; CDR3 protein: CASSVDATGNYGYTF
V gene: TRBV28; D gene: -; clone size: -; J gene: TRBJ2-7; CDR3 DNA: TGTGCCAGCAGTTTGGCTACCCGAGGCAATTACTACGAGCAGTACTTC; CDR3 protein: CASSLATRGNYYEQYF
V gene: TRBV6-1; D gene: -; clone size: -; J gene: TRBJ2-1; CDR3 DNA: TGTGCCAGCAGTGATACCGGCTGGGGCTTCTTC; CDR3 protein: CASSDTGWGFF
V gene: TRBV29-1; D gene: -; clone size: -; J gene: TRBJ1-1; CDR3 DNA: TGCAGCGTTGAAGATGTCACGGGGGGTGAAGCTTTCTTT; CDR3 protein: CSVEDVTGGEAFF
V gene: TRBV19; D gene: -; clone size: -; J gene: TRBJ2-5; CDR3 DNA: TGTGCCAGTAGCTTCGTGGCCCTAGAAGAGACCCAGTACTTC; CDR3 protein: CASSFVALEETQYF
V gene: TRBV19; D gene: TRBD2; clone size: -; J gene: TRBJ2-5; CDR3 DNA: TGTGCCAGTAGTCTACTAGCGGGAGGGGTCGAGACCCAGTACTTC; CDR3 protein: CASSLLAGGVETQYF
V gene: TRBV15; D gene: TRBD1; clone size: -; J gene: TRBJ1-5; CDR3 DNA: TGTGCCACCAGCAGAGACAGGACAGGGAGGCAGCCCCAGCATTTT; CDR3 protein: CATSRDRTGRQPQHF
V gene: TRBV5-1; D gene: TRBD1; clone size: -; J gene: TRBJ2-7; CDR3 DNA: TGCGCCAGCAGCTTGGTCGCAGGGGGCTACGAGCAGTACTTC; CDR3 protein: CASSLVAGGYEQYF
V gene: TRBV19; D gene: -; clone size: -; J gene: TRBJ2-2; CDR3 DNA: TGTGCCAGTAGTATCATCGGACAGAACACCGGGGAGCTGTTTTTT; CDR3 protein: CASSIIGQNTGELFF
V gene: TRBV4-2; D gene: TRBD1; clone size: -; J gene: TRBJ2-3; CDR3 DNA: TGTGCCAGCAGCCGGACCGGGACAGGGGGTTCAGATACGCAGTATTTT; CDR3 protein: CASSRTGTGGSDTQYF
V gene: TRBV19; D gene: TRBD2; clone size: -; J gene: TRBJ2-1; CDR3 DNA: TGTGCCAGTAGTATAGTAGCGGGAGGGCCATGGAACAATGAGCAGTTCTTC; CDR3 protein: CASSIVAGGPWNNEQFF
V gene: TRBV2; D gene: TRBD1; clone size: -; J gene: TRBJ1-5; CDR3 DNA: TGTGCCAGCAGTGAAGGGGGCGTGACAGGGACGAGCAATCAGCCCCAGCATTTT; CDR3 protein: CASSEGGVTGTSNQPQHF
V gene: TRBV6-5; D gene: -; clone size: -; J gene: TRBJ1-6; CDR3 DNA: TGTGCCAGTGGCATTTCGTGGGGGGGACCCCTCCACTTT; CDR3 protein: CASGISWGGPLHF
V gene: TRBV5-1; D gene: -; clone size: -; J gene: TRBJ2-7; CDR3 DNA: TGCGCCAGCAGCTTGGCCGGGGATCCGAGCTCCTACGAGCAGTACTTC; CDR3 protein: CASSLAGDPSSYEQYF
V gene: TRBV5-1; D gene: TRBD1; clone size: -; J gene: TRBJ1-6; CDR3 DNA: TGCGCCAGCAGCTTGGATGGGACAGCTAATTCACCCCTCCACTTT; CDR3 protein: CASSLDGTANSPLHF
V gene: TRBV29-1; D gene: TRBD1; clone size: -; J gene: TRBJ1-1; CDR3 DNA: TGCAGCGCCTCCGGGACAGGGATTGCTTTCTTT; CDR3 protein: CSASGTGIAFF
V gene: TRBV5-4; D gene: TRBD2; clone size: few; J gene: TRBJ2-7; CDR3 DNA: TGTGCCAGCACCTTAGCGGGATCCAGCGAGCAGTACTTC; CDR3 protein: CASTLAGSSEQYF
V gene: TRBV5-1; D gene: -; clone size: few; J gene: TRBJ2-7; CDR3 DNA: TGCGCCAGCTTTGCGACAAGGGGGAGCGAGCAGTACTTC; CDR3 protein: CASFATRGSEQYF
V gene: TRBV7-3; D gene: TRBD2; clone size: -; J gene: TRBJ2-3; CDR3 DNA: TGTGCCAGCAGTGAAGATGGACTAGCGGCATTCGGCACGCAGTATTTT; CDR3 protein: CASSEDGLAAFGTQYF
V gene: TRBV2; D gene: TRBD1; clone size: -; J gene: TRBJ1-6; CDR3 DNA: TGTGCCAGCAACCCACAGGGGGCCCATAATTCACCCCTCCACTTT; CDR3 protein: CASNPQGAHNSPLHF
V gene: TRBV14; D gene: TRBD1; clone size: -; J gene: TRBJ2-2; CDR3 DNA: TGTGCCAGCAGCCGAAGACAGGGCCAGTGGCTTAACACCGGGGAGCTGTTTTTT; CDR3 protein: CASSRRQGQWLNTGELFF
V gene: TRBV13; D gene: -; clone size: -; J gene: TRBJ2-3; CDR3 DNA: TGTGCCAGCAGCATGACTAGGGCCACAGATACGCAGTATTTT; CDR3 protein: CASSMTRATDTQYF
V gene: TRBV7-9; D gene: TRBD1; clone size: once; J gene: TRBJ1-4; CDR3 DNA: TGTTCCAGCAGTCCCCCCCGAAGGACAGGGTATGAAAAACTGTTTTTT; CDR3 protein: CSSSPPRRTGYEKLFF
V gene: TRBV7-9; D gene: -; clone size: -; J gene: TRBJ1-1; CDR3 DNA: TGTGCCAGCAGCTCGGGACTGATGAACACTGAAGCTTTCTTT; CDR3 protein: CASSSGLMNTEAFF
V gene: TRBV5-6; D gene: -; clone size: -; J gene: TRBJ1-1; CDR3 DNA: TGTGCCAGCAGCTTGGGTGATCGCGAGAACACTGAAGCTTTCTTT; CDR3 protein: CASSLGDRENTEAFF
V gene: TRBV5-5; D gene: TRBD2; clone size: few; J gene: TRBJ2-7; CDR3 DNA: TGTGCCAGCAGCTTGTACTCGGCTAGCGGGACGAACGAGCAGTACTTC; CDR3 protein: CASSLYSASGTNEQYF
V gene: TRBV19; D gene: -; clone size: -; J gene: TRBJ1-2; CDR3 DNA: TGTGCCAGTAGTATAGATTGGACAATCGGTATCGGCTACACCTTC; CDR3 protein: CASSIDWTIGIGYTF
V gene: TRBV7-9; D gene: TRBD1; clone size: -; J gene: TRBJ1-4; CDR3 DNA: TGTGCTAGCAGCGAGGGACAGCCTAATGAAAAACTGTTTTTT; CDR3 protein: CASSEGQPNEKLFF
V gene: TRBV5-1; D gene: TRBD2; clone size: -; J gene: TRBJ2-4; CDR3 DNA: TGCGCCAGCCCCGGGGGGTCAGAAAACATTCAGTACTTC; CDR3 protein: CASPGGSENIQYF
V gene: TRBV19; D gene: -; clone size: -; J gene: TRBJ2-7; CDR3 DNA: TGTGCCAGTAGTATACGCGGGCCCTCCTACGAGCAGTACTTC; CDR3 protein: CASSIRGPSYEQYF
V gene: TRBV19; D gene: TRBD2; clone size: few; J gene: TRBJ2-7; CDR3 DNA: TGTGCCAGTAGTGCCCGACTAGCCCGTAGCTCCTACGAGCAGTACTTC; CDR3 protein: CASSARLARSSYEQYF
V gene: TRBV4-1; D gene: TRBD1; clone size: -; J gene: TRBJ2-7; CDR3 DNA: TGCGCCAGCAGCCTGACAGGGGGCTTGGACGAGCAGTACTTC; CDR3 protein: CASSLTGGLDEQYF
V gene: TRBV10-1; D gene: -; clone size: -; J gene: TRBJ2-2; CDR3 DNA: TGCGCCAGCAGTGAGTCGATCGGGGCGAACACCGGGGAGCTGTTTTTT; CDR3 protein: CASSESIGANTGELFF
V gene: TRBV5-6; D gene: -; clone size: -; J gene: TRBJ2-5; CDR3 DNA: TGTGCCAGCAGCTTGGTGGCGGAAGAGACCCAGTACTTC; CDR3 protein: CASSLVAEETQYF